The clone carrying this T cell receptor (beta chain) was seen repeatedly, ten times or more. What it recognizes is unknown. The assay was immunoSEQ multiplex PCR, and TCRdb's table has in-frame clones only and misses some. This sample has roughly 26,000 clones, each found more than once. The data were obtained in a study of T cells after posttransplantation cyclophosphamide. General study results and limits: Later blood repertoires were often dominated by clones from the donor CD8+ memory compartment. Tissue-infiltrating T cells from skin or gut overlapped little with blood T cells.

On the day of bone marrow donation, the related graft donor provided peripheral blood. The CDR3 loop spans 12 amino acids. V was clipped by 1 base and J by 5 bases, with 6 bases between them. Germline CDR1 SGDLS, CDR2 YYNGEE. This receptor was identified in a man aged 45 to 65 in good health, CMV-negative, and a related stem cell transplant donor. Sequencing was done on a sample of PBMCs. This chain links TRBV9 with TRBJ1-2, with D possibly being TRBD1 (6 bases). The CDR3: CASSVTGYGYTF. DNA for the CDR3: TGTGCCAGCAGCGTAACAGGGTATGGCTACACCTTC.